A single sample is the source of the 16 T cell receptor beta chains below, sequenced in a study of cytomegalovirus exposure and HLA in healthy donors. PCR primers comprised 60 Vbeta and 13 Jbeta primers. The table came from immunoSEQ multiplex PCR; TCRdb's copy has only in-frame clones and leaves some out. The table lists about 130,000 clones, roughly 82% of them singletons, with 4.2% in the top ten. The sample was PBMCs. All receptors come from a male donor in good health and CMV-seropositive.

The rearrangement joins TRBV9 to TRBJ1-6; D is perhaps TRBD1 (5 bases). V lost 3 bases, J lost 9 bases, and 13 bases lay in between. Germline CDR1 is SGDLS and CDR2 is YYNGEE. CDR3 length: 14 residues. CDR3 DNA: TGTGCCAGCAGCGCACAGGTCTATGGTTCACCCCTCCACTTT. Amino acid sequence: CASSAQVYGSPLHF.

The chain employs TRBV15 and TRBJ2-4; 7 positions agree with TRBD1. The CDR3 contains 16 residues. Looked up from germline, CDR1 is LNHNV and CDR2 is YYDKDF (reference sequence). Unmatched junction bases numbered 15, after V lost 5 bases and J lost 8 bases. CDR3 sequence (DNA): TGTGCCACCAGCGTACGTCGGACAGGAACGATGGACATTCAGTACTTC. This codes for CATSVRRTGTMDIQYF.

The chain recombines TRBV5-1 with TRBJ2-5, with 8 nucleotides matching TRBD1. The V segment lost 1 base and the J segment 4 bases; nucleotides outside the gene matches: 6. Germline-derived CDR1 and CDR2 are SGHRS and YFSETQ. This CDR3 region has 15 residues. CDR3 protein: CASSLKQGVAETQYF. CDR3 in DNA: TGCGCCAGCAGCTTGAAACAGGGGGTAGCAGAGACCCAGTACTTC.

The chain carries TRBV5-6 and TRBJ1-6, with unresolved D. V was shortened by 0 bases and J by 9 bases, with 7 bases between the two germline ends. This CDR3 is 13 amino acids long. The V gene's germline CDR1 is SGHDT and CDR2 YYEEEE. The CDR3 bases are TGTGCCAGCAGCTTGGTAGGCGGTTCACCCCTCCACTTT. It translates to CASSLVGGSPLHF.

The gene calls are TRBV23-1 and TRBJ2-7; unclear D gene. TRBV23-1 counts as an open reading frame of uncertain function. V lost 4 bases, J lost 1 base, and 20 bases lay in between. The CDR3 is 17 amino acids. The CDR3 loop is CASSPSRRFQPSYEQYF. CDR3 nucleotide sequence: TGCGCCAGCAGTCCTTCGCGCCGCTTCCAACCTTCCTACGAGCAGTACTTC.

The chain is built from TRBV7-2 and TRBJ2-5; TRBD2 matches at 8 bases. TRBJ2-7 explains the end of the DNA better; the J call may be wrong. CDR3 size: 14 residues. Germline V gives CDR1 SGHTA, CDR2 FQGNSA. The CDR3 region is CASSRIGGTSEQYF. CDR3 sequence (DNA): TGTGCCAGCAGCCGAATCGGCGGGACTAGCGAGCAGTACTTC.

This chain uses TRBV28 with TRBJ2-7; 12 bases line up with TRBD2. In germline, CDR1 is MDHEN, CDR2 SYDVKM. CDR3 length: 15 residues. The trim removed 3 bases at V and 4 bases at J, leaving 4 bases unmatched. DNA of the CDR3: TGTGCCAGCAGTTTCTCTAGCGGGGGGGCTTACGAGCAGTACTTC. This translates into CASSFSSGGAYEQYF.

The rearrangement joins TRBV5-1 to TRBJ1-2; 11 bases are shared with TRBD1. J gave up 2 bases and V 6 bases, and 6 bases lay outside the gene matches. Germline V CDR1 and CDR2: SGHRS, YFSETQ. The CDR3 covers 15 residues. The CDR3 reads CASNHGTGGNYGYTF. CDR3 in DNA: TGCGCCAGCAACCACGGGACAGGGGGAAACTATGGCTACACCTTC.

The CDR3 nucleotides read TGTGCCAGCAGTTTCCGGGGACTAGCCCTACAAGAGACCCAGTACTTC. Its translation: CASSFRGLALQETQYF. This chain connects TRBV28 to TRBJ2-5; 9 bases align to TRBD2. Germline loops: CDR1 MDHEN, CDR2 SYDVKM. V lost 3 bases, J lost 2 bases, and 7 bases stayed unmatched. This CDR3 region has 16 residues.

The rearrangement links TRBV30 to TRBJ1-4, with D possibly TRBD1 on 6 matching bases. Germline V lookup: CDR1 GTSNPN, CDR2 SVGIG (reference sequence). This CDR3 contains 16 residues. V lost 8 bases and J lost 7, with 26 bases in between. The DNA for the CDR3 is TGTGCCGGGACTCGGGGGGGGGCGGGTTGGTCTGAAAAACTGTTTTTT. It yields the protein CAGTRGGAGWSEKLFF.

The V call is TRBV5-1, the J call TRBJ1-1, with D possibly being TRBD1 (5 bases). Trimming cost V 3 bases and J 3 bases, with 12 bases left between them. The germline V gene has CDR1 SGHRS and CDR2 YFSETQ. The CDR3 consists of 14 residues. The CDR3 sequence: CASSYLGGDTEAFF. CDR3 DNA sequence: TGCGCCAGCAGCTACCTGGGGGGGGACACTGAAGCTTTCTTT. Looking up the rest from reference TRBV5-1 and TRBJ1-1 gives the full variable domain: KAGVTQTPRYLIKTRGQQVTLSCSPISGHRSVSWYQQTPGQGLQFLFEYFSETQRNKGNFPGRFSGRQFSNSRSEMNVSTLELGDSALYLCASSYLGGDTEAFFGQGTRLTVV.

This clone appeared a few times. This chain uses TRBV4-2 with TRBJ2-3, with 7 bases matching TRBD1. CDR3 length: 14 amino acids. Trimming removed 4 bases from V and 4 bases from J; junction bases left unmatched: 5. Germline lookup yields CDR1 LGHNA and CDR2 YNFKEQ. DNA for the CDR3: TGTGCCAGCAGCCCTCCCGACAGGGCAGATACGCAGTATTTT. Translated: CASSPPDRADTQYF.

This clone has only a few counts. This chain uses TRBV19 with TRBJ1-2, with D uncertain. Germline V gives CDR1 LNHDA, CDR2 SQIVND (reference sequence). This CDR3 contains 15 residues. With 1 base removed from V and 3 bases from J, the gap between germline ends came to 12 bases. This chain's CDR3 is CASSIAAGLDYGYTF. CDR3 nucleotide sequence: TGTGCCAGTAGTATAGCGGCGGGCCTAGACTATGGCTACACCTTC.

The rearrangement joins TRBV2 to TRBJ2-7; no clear D. Per the germline V gene, CDR1 is SNHLY and CDR2 is FYNNEI. The V and J ends lost 7 bases and 0 bases respectively, with 7 bases between them. This CDR3 is built from 12 residues. CDR3 protein: CASTEPSYEQYF. Here the CDR3 DNA reads TGTGCCAGCACAGAACCCTCCTACGAGCAGTACTTC. Looking up the rest from reference TRBV2 and TRBJ2-7 gives the full variable domain: EPEVTQTPSHQVTQMGQEVILRCVPISNHLYFYWYRQILGQKVEFLVSFYNNEISEKSEIFDDQFSVERPDGSNFTLKIRSTKLEDSAMYFCASTEPSYEQYFGPGTRLTVT.

Comments on this clone: One end of the junction does not line up with germline, which may come from a read error. The chain recombines TRBV27 with TRBJ2-4; possible D gene TRBD2, 7 bases. Germline loops: CDR1 MNHEY, CDR2 SMNVEV (reference sequence). The CDR3 spans 14 residues. The CDR3, as DNA: TGTGCCAGCAGCCCATGGGGGGGCAAAAACAGTCAGTACTTC. It encodes CASSPWGGKNSQYF.

This clone came up a few times. The CDR3 sequence is CSAYLGGHEQYF. The CDR3 DNA reads as TGCAGCGCCTACTTGGGAGGCCACGAGCAGTACTTC. V usage is TRBV29-1 and J usage is TRBJ2-7; D is perhaps TRBD2 (6 bases). The germline V gene has CDR1 SQVTM and CDR2 ANQGSEA. The CDR3 extends over 12 amino acids. V was pared by 7 bases and J by 5 bases, with 15 bases between.